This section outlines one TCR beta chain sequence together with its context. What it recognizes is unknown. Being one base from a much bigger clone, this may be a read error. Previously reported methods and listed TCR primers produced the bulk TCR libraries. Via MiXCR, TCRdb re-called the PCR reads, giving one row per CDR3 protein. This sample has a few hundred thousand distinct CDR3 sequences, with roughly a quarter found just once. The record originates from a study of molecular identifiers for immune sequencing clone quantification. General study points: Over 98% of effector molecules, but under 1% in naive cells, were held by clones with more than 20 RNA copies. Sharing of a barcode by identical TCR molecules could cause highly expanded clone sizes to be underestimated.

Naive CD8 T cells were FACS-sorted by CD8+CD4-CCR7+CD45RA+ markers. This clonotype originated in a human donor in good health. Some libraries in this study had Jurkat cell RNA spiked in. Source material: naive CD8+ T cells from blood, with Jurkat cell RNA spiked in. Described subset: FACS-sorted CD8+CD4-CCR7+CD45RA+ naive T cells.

The CDR3 bases are TGCGCCAGCAGCTTGGAGTTGGGCTACGAGCGGTACTTC. Its translation: CASSLELGYERYF. The gene calls are TRBV5-1 and TRBJ2-7; no definite D call. CDR3 length equals 13 residues. The germline CDR1 and CDR2 sequences are SGHRS and YFSETQ.